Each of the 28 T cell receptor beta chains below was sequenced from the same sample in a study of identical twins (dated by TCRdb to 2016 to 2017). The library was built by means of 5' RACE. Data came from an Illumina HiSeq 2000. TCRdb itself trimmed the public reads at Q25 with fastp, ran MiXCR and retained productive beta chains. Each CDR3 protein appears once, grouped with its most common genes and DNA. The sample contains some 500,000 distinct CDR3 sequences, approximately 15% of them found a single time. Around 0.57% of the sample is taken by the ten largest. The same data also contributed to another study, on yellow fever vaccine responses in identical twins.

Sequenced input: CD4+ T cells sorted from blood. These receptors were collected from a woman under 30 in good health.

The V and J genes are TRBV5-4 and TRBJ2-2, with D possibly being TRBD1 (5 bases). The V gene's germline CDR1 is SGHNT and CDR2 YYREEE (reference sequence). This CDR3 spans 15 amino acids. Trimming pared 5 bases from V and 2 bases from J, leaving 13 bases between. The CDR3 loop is CASRSGIGNTGELFF. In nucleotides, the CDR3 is TGTGCCAGCAGGTCAGGGATCGGAAACACCGGGGAGCTGTTTTTT.

The CDR3 DNA sequence: TGTGCCAGCAGCAAAGACAGGGTCACTTCAGGAGGCTACACCTTC. Its protein is CASSKDRVTSGGYTF. This chain connects TRBV2 to TRBJ1-2; 7 nucleotides align to TRBD1. Trimming at V came to 6 bases and at J to 8 bases, leaving 15 bases not matched to a gene. Germline V lookup: CDR1 SNHLY, CDR2 FYNNEI. The length of the CDR3 is 15 residues.

CDR3 region: CASSLAGLSVQETQYF. As DNA, the CDR3 is TGTGCCAGCAGCTTAGCGGGTTTATCGGTCCAAGAGACCCAGTACTTC. The genes are TRBV7-6 and TRBJ2-5; D is unclear. The CDR3 contains 16 residues. Trimming pared 0 bases from V and 1 base from J, leaving 12 bases between. CDR1 SGHVS and CDR2 FNYEAQ come from the germline V gene.

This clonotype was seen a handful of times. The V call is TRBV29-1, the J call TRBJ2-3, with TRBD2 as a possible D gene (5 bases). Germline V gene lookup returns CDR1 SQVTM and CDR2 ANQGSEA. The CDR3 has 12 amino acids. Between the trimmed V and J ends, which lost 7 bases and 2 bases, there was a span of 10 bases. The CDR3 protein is CSAGVHTDTQYF. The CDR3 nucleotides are TGCAGCGCCGGGGTACACACAGATACGCAGTATTTT.

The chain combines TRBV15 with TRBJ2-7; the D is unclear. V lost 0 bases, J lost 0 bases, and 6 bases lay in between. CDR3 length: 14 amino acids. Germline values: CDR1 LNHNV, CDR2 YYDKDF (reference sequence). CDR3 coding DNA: TGTGCCACCAGCAGAGACTGGGGCTCCTACGAGCAGTACTTC. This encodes CATSRDWGSYEQYF.

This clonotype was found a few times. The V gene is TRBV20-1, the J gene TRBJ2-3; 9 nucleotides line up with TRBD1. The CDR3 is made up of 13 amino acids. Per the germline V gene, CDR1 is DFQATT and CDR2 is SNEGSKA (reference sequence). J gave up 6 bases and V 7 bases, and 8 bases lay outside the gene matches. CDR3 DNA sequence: TGCAGTGTGGCCACAGGGGGCTTGGATACGCAGTATTTT. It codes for CSVATGGLDTQYF.

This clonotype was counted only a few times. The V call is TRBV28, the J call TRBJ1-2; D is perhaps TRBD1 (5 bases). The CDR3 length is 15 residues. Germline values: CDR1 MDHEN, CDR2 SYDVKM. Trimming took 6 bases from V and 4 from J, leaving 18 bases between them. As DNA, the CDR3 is TGTGCCAGCAGCAAACCAGGGCTCGAGGTCTATGGCTACACCTTC. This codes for CASSKPGLEVYGYTF.

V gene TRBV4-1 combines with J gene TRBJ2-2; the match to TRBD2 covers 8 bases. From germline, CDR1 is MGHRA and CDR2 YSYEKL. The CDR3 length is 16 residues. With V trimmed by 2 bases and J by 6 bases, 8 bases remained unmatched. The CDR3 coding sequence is TGCGCCAGCAGCCAAACGGGAGGGAGCTTCGCCGGGGAGCTGTTTTTT. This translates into CASSQTGGSFAGELFF.

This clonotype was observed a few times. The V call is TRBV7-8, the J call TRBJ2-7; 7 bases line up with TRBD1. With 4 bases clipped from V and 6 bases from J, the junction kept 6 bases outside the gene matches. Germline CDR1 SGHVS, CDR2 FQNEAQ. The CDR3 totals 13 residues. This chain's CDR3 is CASSSRQGGEQYF. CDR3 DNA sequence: TGTGCCAGCAGCTCGCGACAGGGTGGCGAGCAGTACTTC.

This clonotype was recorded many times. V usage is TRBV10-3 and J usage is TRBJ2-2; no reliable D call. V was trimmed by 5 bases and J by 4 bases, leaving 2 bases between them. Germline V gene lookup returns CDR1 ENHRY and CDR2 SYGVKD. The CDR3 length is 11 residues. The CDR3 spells CAISTTGELFF. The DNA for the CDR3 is TGTGCCATCAGTACCACCGGGGAGCTGTTTTTT.

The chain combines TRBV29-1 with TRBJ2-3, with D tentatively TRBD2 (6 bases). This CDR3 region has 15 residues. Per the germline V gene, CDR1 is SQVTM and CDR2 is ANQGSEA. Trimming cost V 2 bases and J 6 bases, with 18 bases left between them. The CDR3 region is CSVETGLASPDTQYF. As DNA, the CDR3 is TGCAGCGTTGAAACCGGCCTAGCGTCGCCCGATACGCAGTATTTT.

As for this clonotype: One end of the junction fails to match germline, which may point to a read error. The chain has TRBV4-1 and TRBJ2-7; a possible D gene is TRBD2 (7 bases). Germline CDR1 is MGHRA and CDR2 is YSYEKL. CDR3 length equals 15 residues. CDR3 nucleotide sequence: TGCGCCAGCAGTCAAGGGGGGGGGAAAACCTACGAGCAGTACTTC. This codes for CASSQGGGKTYEQYF.

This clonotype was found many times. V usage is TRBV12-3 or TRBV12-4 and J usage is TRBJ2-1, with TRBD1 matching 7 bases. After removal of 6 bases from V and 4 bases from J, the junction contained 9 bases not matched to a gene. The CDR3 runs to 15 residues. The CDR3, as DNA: TGTGCCAGCAGACCAGACAGGGTCCATTACAATGAGCAGTTCTTC. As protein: CASRPDRVHYNEQFF.

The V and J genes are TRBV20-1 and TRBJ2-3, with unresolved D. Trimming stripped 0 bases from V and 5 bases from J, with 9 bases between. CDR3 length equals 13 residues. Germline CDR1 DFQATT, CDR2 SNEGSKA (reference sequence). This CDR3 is CSARDGGIDTQYF. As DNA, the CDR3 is TGCAGTGCTAGAGATGGCGGCATAGATACGCAGTATTTT.

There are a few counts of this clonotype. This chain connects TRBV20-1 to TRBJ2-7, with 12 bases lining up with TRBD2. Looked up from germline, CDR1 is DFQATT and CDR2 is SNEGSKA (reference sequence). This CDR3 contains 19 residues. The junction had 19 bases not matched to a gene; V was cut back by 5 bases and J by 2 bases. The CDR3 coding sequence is TGCAGTGCTCGAGCCGGGACAGGGGCTCTAGCGGGGGGGCCCTACGAGCAGTACTTC. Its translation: CSARAGTGALAGGPYEQYF.

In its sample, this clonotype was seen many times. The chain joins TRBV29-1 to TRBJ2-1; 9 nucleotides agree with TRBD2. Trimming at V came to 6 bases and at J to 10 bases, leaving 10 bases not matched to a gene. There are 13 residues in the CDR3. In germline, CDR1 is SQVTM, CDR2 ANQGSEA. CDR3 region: CSVAPLAGYEQFF. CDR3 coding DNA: TGCAGCGTCGCTCCTCTAGCGGGATACGAGCAGTTCTTC.

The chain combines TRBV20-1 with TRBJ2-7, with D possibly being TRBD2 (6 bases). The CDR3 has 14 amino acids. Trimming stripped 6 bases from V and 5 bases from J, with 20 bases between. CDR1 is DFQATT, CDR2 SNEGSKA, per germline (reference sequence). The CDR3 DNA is TGCAGTGCCTCCGGGACTTTTAATATCAACGAGCAGTACTTC. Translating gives CSASGTFNINEQYF.

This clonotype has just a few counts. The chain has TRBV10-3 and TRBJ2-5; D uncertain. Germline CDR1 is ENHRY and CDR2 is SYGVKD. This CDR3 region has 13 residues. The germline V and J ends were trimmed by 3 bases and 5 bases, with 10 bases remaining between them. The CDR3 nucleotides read TGTGCCATCAGTGACGGTCGGTGGGAGACCCAGTACTTC. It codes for CAISDGRWETQYF.

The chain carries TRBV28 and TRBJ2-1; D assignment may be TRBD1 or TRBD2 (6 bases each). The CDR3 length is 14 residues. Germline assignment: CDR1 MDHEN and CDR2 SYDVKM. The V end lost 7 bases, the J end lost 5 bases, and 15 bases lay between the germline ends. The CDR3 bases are TGTGCCAGCACCTTCGGGGGCCCCCACAATGAGCAGTTCTTC. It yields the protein CASTFGGPHNEQFF.

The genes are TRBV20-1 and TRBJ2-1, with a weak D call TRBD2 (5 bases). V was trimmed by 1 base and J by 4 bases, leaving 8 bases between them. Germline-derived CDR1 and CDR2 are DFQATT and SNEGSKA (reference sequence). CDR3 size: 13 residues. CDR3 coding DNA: TGCAGTGCTAGAGGTCCGGGATACAATGAGCAGTTCTTC. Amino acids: CSARGPGYNEQFF.

The CDR3 region is CASRRNGDGEKLFF. The CDR3 region has the DNA TGTGCCAGCAGGCGAAATGGGGATGGTGAAAAACTGTTTTTT. This chain uses TRBV7-9 with TRBJ1-4; no reliable D call. Trimming left V 6 bases short and J 7 bases short, with 15 bases between. The CDR3 is made up of 14 amino acids. The V gene's germline CDR1 is SEHNR and CDR2 FQNEAQ (reference sequence).

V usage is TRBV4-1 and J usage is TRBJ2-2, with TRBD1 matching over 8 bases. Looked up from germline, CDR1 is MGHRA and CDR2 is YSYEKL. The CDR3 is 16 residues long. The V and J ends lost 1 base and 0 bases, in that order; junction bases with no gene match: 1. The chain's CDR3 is CASSQVQGANTGELFF. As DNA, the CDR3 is TGCGCCAGCAGCCAAGTACAGGGGGCGAACACCGGGGAGCTGTTTTTT.

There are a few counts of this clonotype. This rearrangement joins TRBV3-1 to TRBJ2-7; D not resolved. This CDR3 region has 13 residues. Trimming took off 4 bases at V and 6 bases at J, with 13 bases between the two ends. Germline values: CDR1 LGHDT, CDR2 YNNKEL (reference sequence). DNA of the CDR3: TGTGCCAGCAGCCCGGACCTGGGCCGCGAGCAGTACTTC. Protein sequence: CASSPDLGREQYF.

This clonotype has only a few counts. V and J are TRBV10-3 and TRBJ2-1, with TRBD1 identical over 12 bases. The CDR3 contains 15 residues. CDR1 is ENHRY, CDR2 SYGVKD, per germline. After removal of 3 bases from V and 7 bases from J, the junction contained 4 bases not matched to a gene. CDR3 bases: TGTGCCATCAGTGAACGGGACAGGGGGCGAAATGAGCAGTTCTTC. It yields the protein CAISERDRGRNEQFF.

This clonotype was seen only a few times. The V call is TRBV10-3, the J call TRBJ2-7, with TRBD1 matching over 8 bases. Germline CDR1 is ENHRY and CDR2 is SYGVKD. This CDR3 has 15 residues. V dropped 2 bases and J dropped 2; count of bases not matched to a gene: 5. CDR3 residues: CAISEPRQGPYEQYF. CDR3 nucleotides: TGTGCCATCAGTGAGCCGCGACAGGGGCCCTACGAGCAGTACTTC.

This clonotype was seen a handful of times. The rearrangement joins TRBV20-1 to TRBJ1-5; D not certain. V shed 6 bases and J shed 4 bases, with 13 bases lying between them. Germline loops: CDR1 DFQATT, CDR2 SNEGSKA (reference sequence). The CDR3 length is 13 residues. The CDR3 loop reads CSASEIRNQPQHF. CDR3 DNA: TGCAGTGCGAGCGAAATCCGTAATCAGCCCCAGCATTTT.

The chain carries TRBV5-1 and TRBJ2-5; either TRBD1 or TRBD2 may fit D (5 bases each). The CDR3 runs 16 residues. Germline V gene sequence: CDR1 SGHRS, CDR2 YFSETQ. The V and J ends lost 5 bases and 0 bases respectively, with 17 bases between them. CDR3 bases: TGCGCCAGCAGAATGGACGTCGGGACCTACCAAGAGACCCAGTACTTC. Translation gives CASRMDVGTYQETQYF.

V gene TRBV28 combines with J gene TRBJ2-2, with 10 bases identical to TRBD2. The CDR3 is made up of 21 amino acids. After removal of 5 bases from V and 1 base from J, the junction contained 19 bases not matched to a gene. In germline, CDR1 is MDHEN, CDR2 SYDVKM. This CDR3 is CASSPKEGGLAGAWNTGELFF. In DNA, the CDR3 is TGTGCCAGCAGTCCAAAGGAGGGTGGGCTAGCGGGAGCTTGGAACACCGGGGAGCTGTTTTTT.